Sequencing of this TCR beta chain was carried out in a study of vaccination and CD4 T cells after COVID-19. The CDR3 has 14 amino acids. CDR1 is LNHDA, CDR2 SQIVND, per germline (reference sequence). V was clipped by 10 bases and J by 6 bases; unmatched bases: 8. Treatment meaning: roughly 10-day PBMC culture with coronavirus spike peptide pools or control peptides (ViraFEST assay). Sequencing of DNA taken from cultured CD4+ T cells relied on the Oncomine TCR Beta short-read assay. TCRdb independently ran MiXCR on the PCR reads; one entry per CDR3 protein. Here the sample spans 6,500 to 9,500 distinct CDR3 sequences, 20% to 25% being singletons. To note about this clonotype: The antigen remains undetermined.

The sequence was collected from a human donor who had recovered from COVID-19. The sample consisted of CD4+ T cells from blood, cultured in vitro, taken after SARS-CoV-2 vaccination. The chain has TRBV19 and TRBJ1-5, with 11 bases that match TRBD1. CDR3 in amino acids: CATLDRGRTQPQHF. The CDR3 coding sequence is TGTGCCACCCTGGACAGGGGGCGCACTCAGCCCCAGCATTTT.